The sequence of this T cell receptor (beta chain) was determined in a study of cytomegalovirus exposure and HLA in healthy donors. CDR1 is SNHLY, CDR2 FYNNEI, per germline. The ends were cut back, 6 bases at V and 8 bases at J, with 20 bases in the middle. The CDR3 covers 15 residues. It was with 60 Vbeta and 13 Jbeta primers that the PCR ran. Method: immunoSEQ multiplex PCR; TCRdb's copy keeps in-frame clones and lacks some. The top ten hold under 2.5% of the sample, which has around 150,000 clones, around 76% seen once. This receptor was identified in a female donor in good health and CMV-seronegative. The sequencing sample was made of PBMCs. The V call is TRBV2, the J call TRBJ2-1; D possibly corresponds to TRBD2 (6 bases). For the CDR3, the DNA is TGTGCCAGCAGGGGAAGAACGGGAGTACTTCATGAGCAGTTCTTC. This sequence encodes CASRGRTGVLHEQFF.